The source of this T cell receptor (beta chain) is a study of T cells in narcolepsy. Study-wide points: Some memory CD4+ repertoires had no autoreactive clone sequences. Same-patient CSF and blood CD4+ T cell clonotypes included HCRT-specific and TRIB2-specific autoreactive ones. Reportedly, autoreactive clonotypes were serially detected in patients' blood but not controls'.

This CDR3 has 16 residues. V was cut by 1 base and J by 4 bases, with 15 bases left in between. CDR1 and CDR2 (germline): SGHRS, YFSETQ. Data came from immunoSEQ multiplex PCR; TCRdb stores just in-frame clones and leaves some out. The table includes roughly 11,000 clones, around 94% detected once. Details on this clone: Its specificity is unknown.

The chain joins TRBV5-1 to TRBJ2-1, with D tentatively TRBD2 (6 bases). This TCR came from a human donor with narcolepsy. Material: CD45RA- memory CD4+ T cells from PBMCs. CDR3 sequence (DNA): TGCGCCAGCAGCTTGTTATTCGCGGGGACTTACAATGAGCAGTTCTTC. The encoded protein is CASSLLFAGTYNEQFF.